Listed below are T cell receptor beta chains from one sample, sequenced in a study of identical twins' blood T cells. TCRdb reprocessed the 5' RACE reads with MiXCR, giving one entry per CDR3 protein. Altogether 400,000 or so distinct CDR3 sequences are present, over 25% being singletons, with the ten largest covering more than 5.5%. The source material was PBMCs. The receptors stem from a woman aged 18 to 55 in good health. Both conserved end residues are part of each CDR3. D genes are given only for firm matches. Size tells how often a clone was seen (once, few, many) or the class of an expanded clone, and some rows leave it out.

clone size,D gene,J gene,V gene,CDR3 DNA,CDR3 protein
.,.,TRBJ2-2,TRBV12-3/TRBV12-4,TGTGCCAATCGACTTCAGAACAGGGAGAACACCGGGGAGCTGTTTTTT,CANRLQNRENTGELFF
.,.,TRBJ2-1,TRBV5-1,TGCGCCAGCAGCTTGGAGAGTAGGGCTGAGCAGTTCTTC,CASSLESRAEQFF
.,TRBD1,TRBJ1-2,TRBV20-1,TGCAGTGCGGGACAGGGATATGGCTATGGCTACACCTTC,CSAGQGYGYGYTF
few,TRBD2,TRBJ2-2,TRBV19,TGTGCCAGTAGTATAGGTTGGCTAGCGGGGAACACCGGGGAGCTGTTTTTT,CASSIGWLAGNTGELFF
.,.,TRBJ1-1,TRBV29-1,TGCAGCGTTTGCCCCGGGGCCGAAAACACTGAAGCTTTCTTT,CSVCPGAENTEAFF
.,TRBD1,TRBJ1-1,TRBV27,TGTGCCAGCAGTCGCCGGGACAGGGGACGTAACACTGAAGCTTTCTTT,CASSRRDRGRNTEAFF
once,TRBD1,TRBJ1-1,TRBV6-2/TRBV6-3,TGTGCCAGCAGTTACGTCAGGGGGTTGACTGAAGCTTTCTTT,CASSYVRGLTEAFF
few,.,TRBJ2-2,TRBV29-1,TGCAGCGTTGAAATCGAGATAGCGAGTAACACCGGGGAGCTGTTTTTT,CSVEIEIASNTGELFF
many,TRBD1,TRBJ2-2,TRBV29-1,TGCAGCGTTGACAGGGGGAAGAACACCGGGGAGCTGTTTTTT,CSVDRGKNTGELFF
few,.,TRBJ1-5,TRBV6-2/TRBV6-3,TGTGCCAGCAGTTGGAGTTCGGGCAATCAGCCCCAGCATTTT,CASSWSSGNQPQHF
many,.,TRBJ1-5,TRBV5-1,TGCGCCAGCAGCAAGGGAGGTGAAGTCAATCAGCCCCAGCATTTT,CASSKGGEVNQPQHF
many,.,TRBJ2-1,TRBV5-1,TGTGCCAGCAGCCTTAGCTATGAGCAGTTCTTC,CASSLSYEQFF
few,TRBD1,TRBJ1-5,TRBV6-2/TRBV6-3,TGTGCCAGCAGTTTCGACAGGGCCGGCAATCAGCCCCAGCATTTT,CASSFDRAGNQPQHF
.,TRBD1,TRBJ2-7,TRBV29-1,TGCAGCGTGGGACAGGGAGCGTCCTACGAGCAGTACTTC,CSVGQGASYEQYF
few,TRBD2,TRBJ2-3,TRBV25-1,TGTGCCAGCAGTGGGGGCGGGAGATCTTTAGATACGCAGTATTTT,CASSGGGRSLDTQYF
.,.,TRBJ1-1,TRBV3-1,TGTGCCAGCAGCCAAGGTGTGGCCACAGAAGCTTTCTTT,CASSQGVATEAFF
few,TRBD2,TRBJ2-1,TRBV20-1,TGCAGTGCTAGCCGGGGGGTTTACAATGAGCAGTTCTTC,CSASRGVYNEQFF
.,TRBD1,TRBJ2-1,TRBV2,TGTGCCAGCAATATTGGGGTCGGGACAGCATGCAATGAGCAGTTCTTC,CASNIGVGTACNEQFF
.,TRBD1,TRBJ2-2,TRBV11-2,TGTGCCAGCAGCTTAGTCACAGGGGGCGACGTCGGGGAGCTGTTTTTT,CASSLVTGGDVGELFF
many,.,TRBJ1-4,TRBV29-1,TGCAGCGCAAGAGAAGGTCGGACGGAGAATGAAAAACTGTTTTTT,CSAREGRTENEKLFF
.,.,TRBJ1-2,TRBV7-2,TGTGCCAGCAGCTTAGCGTGGCCAGGCGCGGAAGGATCCTACGGCTACACCTTC,CASSLAWPGAEGSYGYTF
few,.,TRBJ1-3,TRBV7-9,TGTGCCAGGAGGCCGATCGTAAAGATCGGGGAGTTTTACACCATATATTTT,CARRPIVKIGEFYTIYF
few,.,TRBJ1-1,TRBV4-3,TGCGCCAGCAGCCCCTTTTGGGGGGTCACTGAAGCTTTCTTT,CASSPFWGVTEAFF
once,.,TRBJ2-5,TRBV5-1,TGCGCCAGCAGCTTGCGTCTTAGGTGGGAAGCGGTCCAAGAGACCCAGTACTTC,CASSLRLRWEAVQETQYF
.,TRBD1,TRBJ2-2,TRBV19,TGTGCCAGTAGTTTCGACAGGGACACCGGGGAGCTGTTTTTT,CASSFDRDTGELFF
few,.,TRBJ1-1,TRBV12-3/TRBV12-4,TGTGCCAGCAGGATCACGAACACTGAAGCTTTCTTT,CASRITNTEAFF
few,.,TRBJ1-2,TRBV3-1,TGTGCCAGCAGCCAAGTACCGGGACTGATCTATGGCTACACCTTC,CASSQVPGLIYGYTF
many,.,TRBJ2-7,TRBV7-9,TGTGCCAGCAGCTTAAAAGAGTACGAGCAGTACTTC,CASSLKEYEQYF
many,.,TRBJ2-3,TRBV29-1,TGCAGCGTCCAAGTATACGAGCAGTATTTT,CSVQVYEQYF
many,.,TRBJ2-1,TRBV6-4,TGTGCCAGCAGTGACTCGGACAACAATGAGCAGTTCTTC,CASSDSDNNEQFF
.,TRBD2,TRBJ2-2,TRBV11-1,TGTGCCACCCGTCGCGGGGGTGGAACCGGGGAGCTGTTTTTT,CATRRGGGTGELFF
.,.,TRBJ1-1,TRBV29-1,TGCAGCGTTATCCCCAAACTGGTGGAATTTGAAGCTTTCTTT,CSVIPKLVEFEAFF
few,TRBD2,TRBJ2-3,TRBV7-2,TGTGCCAGCAGCTTAGTGTCAACTAGCGGAAGCACAGATACGCAGTATTTT,CASSLVSTSGSTDTQYF
.,.,TRBJ2-1,TRBV14,TGTGCCAGCGCGGGCAGTGGACGGTACAATGAGCAGTTCTTC,CASAGSGRYNEQFF
.,.,TRBJ2-1,TRBV9,TGTGCCAGCAGCTCCTCGAGCCCCAATGAGCAGTTCTTC,CASSSSSPNEQFF
once,.,TRBJ1-5,TRBV12-3/TRBV12-4,TGTGCCAGCAGTCCAATGGGACTTAAACCGGGACCACAGTCATTT,CASSPMGLKPGPQSF
once,TRBD2,TRBJ2-1,TRBV6-5,TGTGCCAGCAGTTACTCTAGCGGGAGGCCCAGGGAGCAGTTCTTC,CASSYSSGRPREQFF
few,TRBD1,TRBJ1-1,TRBV20-1,TGCAGTGCTAGCCAGGGGGAGACTGAAGCTTTCTTT,CSASQGETEAFF
few,TRBD1,TRBJ1-2,TRBV6-1,TGTGCCAGCAGTGAACTCGGACAGGACTATGGCTACACCTTC,CASSELGQDYGYTF
many,.,TRBJ1-1,TRBV18,TGTGCCAGCTCACCACAGGGCGAGAACACTGAAGCTTTCTTT,CASSPQGENTEAFF
.,.,TRBJ1-4,TRBV28,TGTGCCAGCAGTAATCCTCTACCGGATAGTGAAAAACTGTTTTTT,CASSNPLPDSEKLFF
many,TRBD1,TRBJ1-3,TRBV29-1,TGCAGCGTTGAAAGGGGACAGAGCTCTGGAAACACCATATATTTT,CSVERGQSSGNTIYF
.,.,TRBJ1-5,TRBV6-2/TRBV6-3,TGTGCCAGCTTCGGCGTCGGGGTTGGCAATCAGCCCCAGCATTTT,CASFGVGVGNQPQHF
many,TRBD1,TRBJ1-2,TRBV5-1,TGTGCCAGCAGCCCGGACAGGGGGTATGGCTACACCTTC,CASSPDRGYGYTF
few,.,TRBJ1-1,TRBV19,TGTGCCAGTAGTGGAAACTTCCTAATGAACACTGAAGCTTTCTTT,CASSGNFLMNTEAFF
.,.,TRBJ2-3,TRBV20-1,TGCAGTGCTACCTGGACAGGCACAGATACGCAGTATTTT,CSATWTGTDTQYF
.,.,TRBJ1-3,TRBV20-1,TGCAGTGCCCCGAAGGCGTCAAAAGATAGAAACACCATATATTTT,CSAPKASKDRNTIYF
many,.,TRBJ2-1,TRBV11-3,TGTGCCAGCAGCCTATCTTCAAGGGGGTGGTTGAGCGATGAGCAGTTCTTC,CASSLSSRGWLSDEQFF
few,.,TRBJ2-3,TRBV6-6,TGTGCCAGCAGTGTTGAGGAACAAACGCAGTATTTT,CASSVEEQTQYF
.,.,TRBJ2-1,TRBV6-2/TRBV6-3,TGTGCCAGCAGTACCCCCAACAGGGTTTTGCGCGATGAGCAGTTCTTC,CASSTPNRVLRDEQFF
.,.,TRBJ1-6,TRBV3-1,TGTGCCAGCAGCCTGATAACCGATTCACCCCTCCACTTT,CASSLITDSPLHF
once,TRBD1,TRBJ1-1,TRBV9,TGTGCCAGCAGCTTCGGGACAGGGGCGAGATCAGCTTTCTTT,CASSFGTGARSAFF
few,.,TRBJ1-2,TRBV14,TGTGCCAGCAGCCAACGACAGAGAGATGGCTACACCTTC,CASSQRQRDGYTF
few,TRBD2,TRBJ2-1,TRBV7-9,TGTGCCAGCGCTAGTCGGGACTATAAACCCCATGAGCAGTTCTTC,CASASRDYKPHEQFF
.,TRBD1,TRBJ1-4,TRBV2,TGTGCCAGCAGTGAAGACGGACAGGGGTGGAATGAAAAACTGTTTTTT,CASSEDGQGWNEKLFF